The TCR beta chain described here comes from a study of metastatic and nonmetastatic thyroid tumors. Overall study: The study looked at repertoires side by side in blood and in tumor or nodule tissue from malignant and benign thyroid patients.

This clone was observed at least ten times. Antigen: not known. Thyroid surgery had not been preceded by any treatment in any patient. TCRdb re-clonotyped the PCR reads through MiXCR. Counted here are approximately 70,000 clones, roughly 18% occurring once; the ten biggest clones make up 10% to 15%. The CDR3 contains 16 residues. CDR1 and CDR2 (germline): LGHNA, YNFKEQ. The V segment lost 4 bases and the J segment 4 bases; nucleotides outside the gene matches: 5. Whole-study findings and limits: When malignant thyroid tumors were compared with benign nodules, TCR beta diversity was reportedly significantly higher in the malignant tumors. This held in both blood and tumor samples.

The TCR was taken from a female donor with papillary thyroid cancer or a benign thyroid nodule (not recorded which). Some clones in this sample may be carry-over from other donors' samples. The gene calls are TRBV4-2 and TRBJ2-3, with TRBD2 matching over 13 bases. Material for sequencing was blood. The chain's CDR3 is CASSPTSGRDSDTQYF. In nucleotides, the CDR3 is TGTGCCAGCAGCCCTACTAGCGGGAGGGATTCAGATACGCAGTATTTT.